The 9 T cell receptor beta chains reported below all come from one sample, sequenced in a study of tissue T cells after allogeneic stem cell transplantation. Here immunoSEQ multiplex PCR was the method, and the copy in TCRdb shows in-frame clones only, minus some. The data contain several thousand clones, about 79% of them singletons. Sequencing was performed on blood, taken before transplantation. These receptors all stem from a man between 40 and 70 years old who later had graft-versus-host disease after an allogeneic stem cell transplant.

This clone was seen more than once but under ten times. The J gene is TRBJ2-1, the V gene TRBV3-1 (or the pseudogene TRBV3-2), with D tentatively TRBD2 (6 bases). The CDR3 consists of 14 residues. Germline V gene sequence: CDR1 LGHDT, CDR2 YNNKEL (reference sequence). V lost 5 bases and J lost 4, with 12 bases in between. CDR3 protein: CASSSRDSYNEQFF. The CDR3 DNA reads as TGTGCCAGCAGCTCAAGGGACTCGTACAATGAGCAGTTCTTC.

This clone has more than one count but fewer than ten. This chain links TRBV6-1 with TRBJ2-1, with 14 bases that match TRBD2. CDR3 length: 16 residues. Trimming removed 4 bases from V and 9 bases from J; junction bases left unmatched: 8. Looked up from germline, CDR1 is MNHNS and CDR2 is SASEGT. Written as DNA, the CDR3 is TGTGCCAGCAGTGGGCCGGGACTAGCGGGAGAGGTTGAGCAGTTCTTC. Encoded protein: CASSGPGLAGEVEQFF.

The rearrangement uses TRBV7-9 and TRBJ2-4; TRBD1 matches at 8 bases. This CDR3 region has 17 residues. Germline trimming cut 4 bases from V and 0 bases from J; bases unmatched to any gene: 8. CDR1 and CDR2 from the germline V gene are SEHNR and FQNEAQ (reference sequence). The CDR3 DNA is TGTGCCAGCAGCTCGCGCGGACAGGGATTAGCCAAAAACATTCAGTACTTC. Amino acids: CASSSRGQGLAKNIQYF.

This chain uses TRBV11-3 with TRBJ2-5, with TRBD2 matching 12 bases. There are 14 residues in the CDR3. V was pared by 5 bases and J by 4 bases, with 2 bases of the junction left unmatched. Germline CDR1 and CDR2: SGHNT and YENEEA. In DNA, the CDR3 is TGTGCCAGCAGCACGGGACTAGCGGGAGAGACCCAGTACTTC. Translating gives CASSTGLAGETQYF.

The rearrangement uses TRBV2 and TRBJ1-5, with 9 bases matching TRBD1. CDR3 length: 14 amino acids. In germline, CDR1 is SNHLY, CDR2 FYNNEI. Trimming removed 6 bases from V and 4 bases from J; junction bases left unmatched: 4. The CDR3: CASRETGGNQPQHF. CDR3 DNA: TGTGCCAGCAGAGAGACAGGGGGAAATCAGCCCCAGCATTTT.

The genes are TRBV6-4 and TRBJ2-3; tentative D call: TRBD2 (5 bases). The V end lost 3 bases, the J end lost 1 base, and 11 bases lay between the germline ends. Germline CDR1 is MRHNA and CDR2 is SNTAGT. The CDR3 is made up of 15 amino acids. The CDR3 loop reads CASSEGLDGTDTQYF. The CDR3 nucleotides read TGTGCCAGCAGTGAAGGACTTGACGGCACAGATACGCAGTATTTT.

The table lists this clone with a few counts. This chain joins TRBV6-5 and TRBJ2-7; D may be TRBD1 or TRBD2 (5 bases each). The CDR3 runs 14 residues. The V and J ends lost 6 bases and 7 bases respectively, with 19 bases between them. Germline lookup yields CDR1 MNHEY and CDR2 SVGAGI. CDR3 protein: CASSVWDETGEQYF. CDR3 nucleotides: TGTGCCAGCAGCGTATGGGACGAAACGGGGGAGCAGTACTTC.

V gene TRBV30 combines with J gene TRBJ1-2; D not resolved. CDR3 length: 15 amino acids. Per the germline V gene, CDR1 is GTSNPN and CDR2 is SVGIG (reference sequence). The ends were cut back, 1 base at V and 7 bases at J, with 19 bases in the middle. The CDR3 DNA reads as TGTGCCTGGAGTGGGGCTCTCCTGAACTCGGGTGGCTACACCTTC. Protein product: CAWSGALLNSGGYTF. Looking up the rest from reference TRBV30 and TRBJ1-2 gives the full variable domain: SQTIHQWPATLVQPVGSPLSLECTVEGTSNPNLYWYRQAAGRGLQLLFYSVGIGQISSEVPQNLSASRPQDRQFILSSKKLLLSDSGFYLCAWSGALLNSGGYTFGSGTRLTVV.

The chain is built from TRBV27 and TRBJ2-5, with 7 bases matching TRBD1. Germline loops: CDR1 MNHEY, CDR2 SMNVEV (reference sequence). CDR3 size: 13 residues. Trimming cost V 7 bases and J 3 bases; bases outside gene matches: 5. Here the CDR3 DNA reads TGTGCCAGCACCCACGACAGGGAAGAGACCCAGTACTTC. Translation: CASTHDREETQYF.